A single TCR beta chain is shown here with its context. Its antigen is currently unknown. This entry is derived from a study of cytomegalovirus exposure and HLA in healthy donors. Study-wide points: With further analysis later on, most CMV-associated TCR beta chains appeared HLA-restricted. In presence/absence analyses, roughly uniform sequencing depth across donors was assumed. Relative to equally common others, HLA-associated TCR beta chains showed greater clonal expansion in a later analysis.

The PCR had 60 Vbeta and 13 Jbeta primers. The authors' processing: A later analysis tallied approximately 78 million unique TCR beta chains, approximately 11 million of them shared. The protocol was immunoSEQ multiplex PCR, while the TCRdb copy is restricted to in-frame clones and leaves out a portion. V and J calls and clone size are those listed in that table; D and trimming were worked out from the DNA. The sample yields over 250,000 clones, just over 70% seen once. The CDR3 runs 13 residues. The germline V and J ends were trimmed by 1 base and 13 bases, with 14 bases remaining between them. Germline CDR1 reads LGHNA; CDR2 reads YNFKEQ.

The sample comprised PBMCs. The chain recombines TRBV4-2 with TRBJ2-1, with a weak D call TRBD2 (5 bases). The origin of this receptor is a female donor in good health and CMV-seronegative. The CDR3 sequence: CASSQVVGDRQFF. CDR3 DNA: TGTGCCAGCAGCCAAGTTGTGGGAGACCGACAGTTCTTC.